These 21 T cell receptor beta chains share one sample of origin, sequenced in a study of cytomegalovirus exposure and HLA in healthy donors. Amplification used 60 Vbeta primers and 13 Jbeta primers. Sequenced by immunoSEQ multiplex PCR; TCRdb stores in-frame clones only, minus some. Of about 200,000 clones detected, roughly 80% appear once; the ten largest clones hold 2.9%. The specimen sequenced was PBMCs. Receptor source: a man under 40 in good health and CMV-seronegative.

The genes are TRBV28 and TRBJ2-1, with TRBD2 matching 11 bases. CDR3 length: 14 residues. The germline gives CDR1 MDHEN, CDR2 SYDVKM. Unmatched junction bases numbered 5, after V lost 7 bases and J lost 6 bases. The DNA of the CDR3 is TGTGCCAGCAAACTAGCGGGGGCCGGCAATGAGCAGTTCTTC. Its protein product is CASKLAGAGNEQFF.

On this clone itself: This CDR3 is also generated by other DNA sequences in the sample. The J gene is TRBJ2-1, the V gene TRBV15; D unclear. Trimming took 1 base from V and 4 from J, leaving 5 bases between them. This CDR3 spans 13 amino acids. Germline assignment: CDR1 LNHNV and CDR2 YYDKDF (reference sequence). The CDR3 region has the DNA TGTGCCACCAGCAGAGCGTTGTACAATGAGCAGTTCTTC. It translates to CATSRALYNEQFF.

The chain is built from TRBV4-2 and TRBJ1-2, with D uncertain. CDR3 length: 15 amino acids. The V end lost 0 bases, the J end lost 4 bases, and 12 bases lay between the germline ends. Germline CDR1 reads LGHNA; CDR2 reads YNFKEQ. CDR3 protein: CASSQDKAGIYGYTF. In DNA, the CDR3 is TGTGCCAGCAGCCAAGATAAGGCGGGGATCTATGGCTACACCTTC.

The chain recombines TRBV13 with TRBJ1-2, with 10 bases matching TRBD1. There are 15 residues in the CDR3. Germline trimming cut 3 bases from V and 8 bases from J; bases unmatched to any gene: 9. Per germline, CDR1 PRHDT and CDR2 FYEKMQ (reference sequence). The CDR3 bases are TGTGCCAGCAGCTTCAGACAGGGGGCTCCCTCGGGCTACACCTTC. Translating it yields CASSFRQGAPSGYTF.

The V gene is TRBV6-5, the J gene TRBJ1-1; perhaps TRBD1 as D (6 bases). The V gene lost 7 bases and the J gene lost 4 bases, with 7 bases spanning the gap. Germline V gene lookup returns CDR1 MNHEY and CDR2 SVGAGI. The length of the CDR3 is 11 residues. The CDR3 nucleotides read TGTGCCAGCACACAGGGCACTGAAGCTTTCTTT. This sequence encodes CASTQGTEAFF.

This rearrangement joins TRBV6-5 to TRBJ1-3; unclear D gene. The length of the CDR3 is 15 residues. V shed 8 bases and J shed 0 bases, with 14 bases lying between them. CDR1 is MNHEY and CDR2 is SVGAGI in the germline V gene. The CDR3 spells CASCRGVASGNTIYF. CDR3 DNA: TGTGCCAGCTGTCGCGGGGTGGCCTCTGGAAACACCATATATTTT.

V gene TRBV19 combines with J gene TRBJ1-3; 7 bases agree with TRBD1. With 4 bases clipped from V and 0 bases from J, the junction kept 6 bases outside the gene matches. Germline CDR1 reads LNHDA; CDR2 reads SQIVND (reference sequence). The CDR3 totals 16 residues. The DNA of the CDR3 is TGTGCCAGTAGTAGGCGGGACAGAACCTCTGGAAACACCATATATTTT. It translates to CASSRRDRTSGNTIYF.

The chain uses TRBV28 and TRBJ1-4; the match to TRBD1 covers 9 bases. Germline V gives CDR1 MDHEN, CDR2 SYDVKM. CDR3 length: 15 amino acids. Germline trimming cut 5 bases from V and 8 bases from J; bases unmatched to any gene: 9. Here the CDR3 reads CASSLPGQGREKLFF. CDR3 coding DNA: TGTGCCAGCAGTCTTCCGGGACAGGGACGCGAAAAACTGTTTTTT.

This chain connects TRBV9 to TRBJ2-3; 10 positions match TRBD2. Germline CDR1 is SGDLS and CDR2 is YYNGEE. This CDR3 has 16 residues. The V segment lost 4 bases and the J segment 2 bases; nucleotides outside the gene matches: 7. CDR3 region: CASSSRAGGLTDTQYF. The CDR3 DNA reads as TGTGCCAGCAGCTCCAGAGCGGGGGGGCTCACAGATACGCAGTATTTT.

The chain recombines TRBV19 with TRBJ1-5; 8 bases align to TRBD1. The junction had 7 bases not matched to a gene; V was cut back by 3 bases and J by 0 bases. This CDR3 has 17 amino acids. Germline V gene data show CDR1 as LNHDA and CDR2 as SQIVND (reference sequence). CDR3 nucleotides: TGTGCCAGTAGTATCCCAGGGGGCGGCTATAGCAATCAGCCCCAGCATTTT. Protein sequence: CASSIPGGGYSNQPQHF.

V and J are TRBV27 and TRBJ2-7; the D gene is possibly TRBD2 (5 bases). The V and J ends lost 3 bases and 3 bases respectively, with 12 bases between them. This CDR3 is built from 14 residues. The germline V gene has CDR1 MNHEY and CDR2 SMNVEV (reference sequence). The CDR3 coding sequence is TGTGCCAGCAGTTTTGCCCTAGCCGACTACGAGCAGTACTTC. It specifies CASSFALADYEQYF.

The chain has TRBV5-1 and TRBJ2-3, with D perhaps TRBD2 (6 bases). Deletions cut 0 bases from V and 2 bases from J, with 16 bases between. The CDR3 contains 17 residues. The germline gives CDR1 SGHRS, CDR2 YFSETQ. CDR3 nucleotide sequence: TGCGCCAGCAGCTTGGTGGGTCGGGGGTCTTCCACAGATACGCAGTATTTT. Translated: CASSLVGRGSSTDTQYF.

The rearrangement links TRBV2 to TRBJ2-3, with D maybe TRBD1 (6 bases). The CDR3 covers 16 residues. CDR1 and CDR2 from the germline V gene are SNHLY and FYNNEI. V lost 0 bases and J 2 bases, leaving 12 bases between the germline ends. CDR3 region: CASSEADSAVTDTQYF. The CDR3 DNA sequence: TGTGCCAGCAGTGAAGCGGACAGCGCGGTCACAGATACGCAGTATTTT.

The genes are TRBV7-6 and TRBJ2-4; the D gene is possibly TRBD2 (5 bases). The CDR3 loop spans 13 amino acids. V lost 4 bases to trimming and J lost 8 bases, with 12 bases between them. The germline V gene encodes CDR1 SGHVS and CDR2 FNYEAQ. The CDR3 bases are TGTGCCAGCAGCTATCGGACTTGGGACATTCAGTACTTC. Its translation: CASSYRTWDIQYF.

The chain uses TRBV6-5 and TRBJ2-1, with a tentative D call TRBD2 (6 bases). CDR1 and CDR2 (germline): MNHEY, SVGAGI. V lost 0 bases and J 12 bases, leaving 12 bases between the germline ends. There are 13 residues in the CDR3. The CDR3 protein is CASSYSGGSGQFF. Here the CDR3 DNA reads TGTGCCAGCAGTTACTCGGGGGGTTCCGGGCAGTTCTTC.

The CDR3 loop reads CASAPGIGELFF. CDR3 sequence (DNA): TGTGCCAGCGCCCCAGGAATCGGGGAGCTGTTTTTT. The chain links TRBV2 to TRBJ2-2; D not resolved. V was clipped by 8 bases and J by 7 bases, with 11 bases between them. The CDR3 runs to 12 residues. Germline-derived CDR1 and CDR2 are SNHLY and FYNNEI.

This clone was observed a handful of times. This sequence joins TRBV4-1 and TRBJ2-7; perhaps TRBD1 as D (5 bases). The germline CDR1 and CDR2 sequences are MGHRA and YSYEKL. The CDR3 totals 13 residues. Trimming shortened V by 2 bases and J by 3 bases, and 8 bases separated the two germline ends. CDR3 bases: TGCGCCAGCAGCCAAACCCAGGGCTACGAGCAGTACTTC. Amino acids: CASSQTQGYEQYF.

V usage is TRBV6-1 and J usage is TRBJ1-2; 7 positions agree with TRBD1. J gave up 4 bases and V 2 bases, and 7 bases lay outside the gene matches. The germline V gene encodes CDR1 MNHNS and CDR2 SASEGT. The CDR3 length is 15 residues. CDR3 DNA: TGTGCCAGCAGTGAACCTGGGACAGCCGTCTATGGCTACACCTTC. Translating gives CASSEPGTAVYGYTF.

This sequence joins TRBV10-3 and TRBJ1-2; D unclear. The CDR3 is 13 amino acids. The germline V and J ends were trimmed by 0 bases and 6 bases, with 8 bases remaining between them. Looked up from germline, CDR1 is ENHRY and CDR2 is SYGVKD. Here the CDR3 DNA reads TGTGCCATCAGTGAGTCTGGAGGCGATGGCTACACCTTC. Its protein product is CAISESGGDGYTF.

This rearrangement joins TRBV5-1 to TRBJ1-4; TRBD1 agrees at 8 bases. V was pared by 0 bases and J by 8 bases, with 6 bases of the junction left unmatched. This CDR3 has 15 amino acids. The germline CDR1 and CDR2 sequences are SGHRS and YFSETQ. CDR3 loop: CASSLDGQGREKLFF. As DNA, the CDR3 is TGCGCCAGCAGCTTGGACGGACAGGGTCGGGAAAAACTGTTTTTT.

The rearrangement uses TRBV5-4 and TRBJ2-7; TRBD2 matches at 8 bases. The trim removed 5 bases at V and 5 bases at J, leaving 6 bases unmatched. Germline V gene lookup returns CDR1 SGHNT and CDR2 YYREEE (reference sequence). The CDR3 is made up of 13 amino acids. The CDR3 is CASRYSGGHEQYF. The CDR3 DNA sequence: TGTGCCAGCAGATACAGCGGGGGCCACGAGCAGTACTTC.